This T cell receptor beta chain stems from a study of shared clonotypes between healthy human individuals (dated by TCRdb to the early 2020s). Regarding the research as a whole: A couple of women and three men aged 18 to 49 years were included in the cohort. Blood TCR repertoires of five healthy adults were deeply sequenced to estimate repertoire size and the extent of clonotype sharing between individuals. Libraries were prepared and TCR repertoires were sequenced by different laboratories using diverse techniques, in order to increase sequencing depth and limit assay-specific biases. Leukapheresis yielded between about 0.94 and 10 billion PBMCs per donor.

A note on this clone: Its recognized antigen is unknown. Per-base qualities were not stored, and no clone one base away is much larger.

Using the deep immunoSEQ assay, TCR CDR3 regions were amplified from genomic DNA by multiplex PCR. Extracted genomic DNA from each cell subset was distributed evenly across all wells of several immunoSEQ 96-well plates, and each plate was treated as a replicate. For unsorted PBMC, each replicate PCR was loaded with roughly 330 ng genomic DNA, equivalent to 25,000 to 35,000 T cell genomes. Ten immunoSEQ deep assay plates were used to sequence the unsorted PBMC genomic DNA. Purified libraries were quantified with a Qubit 3.0 fluorometer, sized on a Bioanalyzer 2100, and re-quantified with the KAPA Library Quantification kit. Each immunoSEQ 96-well plate was sequenced on its own single-read 150-cycle Illumina NextSeq 550 flow cell. Processing in the source paper ran as follows. Because only junctional sequences without quality scores were contained in the immunoSEQ output, filtering matching that applied to full-length reads could not be performed. To assign V/J genes and CDR3, sequences were annotated using PyIR, a Python wrapper for IgBLAST v1.9, with IMGT germline references. Any read was removed if the V/J assignment was weak (E-value above 1e-6), the CDR3 was missing, or the read contained stop codons, out-of-frame junctions, or ambiguous translated residues. V3J clonotypes were defined by identical inferred V gene, J gene, and CDR3 amino acid sequence. To compute the percentage overlap between repertoires, the number of shared unique clonotypes was divided by the size of the smaller repertoire. RTK rarefaction, the Chao1 estimator, and Recon v2.1 estimates of unobserved clonotypes were used to assess repertoire richness. Drawn from immuneACCESS, this table holds only the in-frame rearrangements with V and J called that TCRdb kept. Clones are partly lost; checked studies trace under half to an unresolved V gene and leave the rest unexplained. V, J and clone size reflect that table, while D and trimming were determined from the DNA. Within this sample are fewer than 650,000 clones, with 75% to 85% of them counted one time only. 10% to 15% of the sample rests with the top ten.

Measured from the cysteine to the phenylalanine, the CDR3 is 11 residues long. Only the CDR3 portion is preserved as DNA: 33 bases, with reading frame beginning at the first base. CDR1 is given as ENHRY and CDR2 as SYGVKD, both from the germline V gene. V sheds 6 bases and J sheds 4 bases, leaving 6 bases between their ends. What the authors observed across the whole study: Sampling was restricted to blood, and TCR repertoires in tissues likely differ from the TCR repertoires found in blood. The small number of donors limited the genetic and exposure-history diversity represented. Pairwise subsampling led to the expectation that sequencing depth would affect the degree of clonotype sharing among donors.

Healthy HIV-negative adults with no recently reported acute infections or vaccinations were included as donors. Only Caucasian adults living in Nashville, Tennessee, USA were represented among the donors. For unsorted samples, tens of millions of PBMCs were counted, and genomic DNA was extracted using the QIAamp DNA Blood Mini kit. Blood was collected by leukapheresis, and PBMCs were isolated by Ficoll-Histopaque density gradient centrifugation and then cryopreserved in liquid nitrogen vapor phase. The sequencing sample was made of PBMCs. The chain employs TRBV10-3 and TRBJ2-5, with the D gene not clear enough to name. This TCR was recovered from a woman between 35 and 50 years old in good health. Some clones in this sample may be carry-over from other donors' samples. The CDR3 has the sequence CAIRTGETQYF. DNA sequence: TGTGCCATCAGGACCGGAGAGACCCAGTACTTC.